The entry below describes one T cell receptor beta chain. Its specificity is not known. This sample stems from a study of memory CD4+ T cells and cytomegalovirus serostatus. Turning to the study itself: Healthy Belgian adult donors included nine or ten CMV-positive and fewer than 25 CMV-negative people.

Regarding the study as a whole: CD4+ memory repertoires contained 67 of 164 reported CMV TCRbeta sequences.

The CDR3 totals 14 residues. With 4 bases removed from V and 2 bases from J, the gap between germline ends came to 12 bases. Per the germline V gene, CDR1 is SGHTA and CDR2 is FQGNSA. Single viable CD3+CD4+CD8-CD45RO+ cells were sorted as the memory CD4+ T cells. Serostatus was set by detecting CMV pp150, pp28, p38, p52 IgG. In the original workflow: Out-of-frame sequences were removed, leaving 2 million to 2.5 million distinct TCRbeta sequences. TCRdb keeps only in-frame clones here, not all; method: immunoSEQ multiplex PCR. Clone size and V and J calls were adopted from that table, with D and trimming inferred from the DNA. The data contain tens of thousands of clones, around four fifths of them seen just once; the ten biggest clones take up 0.77%.

Sequences were obtained from memory CD4+ T cells from blood. The receptor was isolated from an adult in good health and CMV-seronegative. The chain has TRBV7-2 and TRBJ2-7; maybe TRBD2 (6 bases). For the CDR3, the DNA is TGTGCCAGCAGCTGGTCCGGGGGAGCCTACGAGCAGTACTTC. Protein sequence: CASSWSGGAYEQYF. Full variable domain (rest looked up from reference TRBV7-2 and TRBJ2-7): GAGVSQSPSNKVTEKGKDVELRCDPISGHTALYWYRQSLGQGLEFLIYFQGNSAPDKSGLPSDRFSAERTGGSVSTLTIQRTQQEDSAVYLCASSWSGGAYEQYFGPGTRLTVT.